These 8 T cell receptor beta chains share one sample of origin, sequenced in a study of memory CD4+ T cells and cytomegalovirus serostatus. The sort gate was single viable CD3+CD4+CD8-CD45RO+ cells for memory CD4+ T cells. The protocol was immunoSEQ multiplex PCR, while the TCRdb copy is restricted to in-frame clones and leaves out a portion. The data show around 50,000 clones, 60% to 80% seen once. The sequenced material came from memory CD4+ T cells from blood. These receptors originate from an adult in good health and CMV-seronegative.

The CDR3 DNA sequence: TGCGCCAGCAGCTTGTGGGGGGACTCCTACGAGCAGTACTTC. Its protein product is CASSLWGDSYEQYF. This rearrangement joins TRBV5-1 to TRBJ2-5, with D possibly TRBD2 on 6 matching bases. The J call is in doubt because the DNA end fits TRBJ2-7 better. Per germline, CDR1 SGHRS and CDR2 YFSETQ. CDR3 size: 14 residues.

The CDR3 region is CASSQGAQETQYF. Written as DNA, the CDR3 is TGCGCCAGCAGCCAAGGAGCCCAAGAGACCCAGTACTTC. This rearrangement joins TRBV4-1 to TRBJ2-5; D is undetermined. The V gene's germline CDR1 is MGHRA and CDR2 YSYEKL. This CDR3 region has 13 residues. V was shortened by 1 base and J by 1 base, with 4 bases between the two germline ends.

For the CDR3, the DNA is TGTGCCAGCATCCCCCCCACCCGTGAAGCTTTCTTT. This gives the protein CASIPPTREAFF. This rearrangement joins TRBV28 to TRBJ1-1; D gene uncertain. This CDR3 contains 12 residues. The germline CDR1 and CDR2 sequences are MDHEN and SYDVKM. The V and J ends lost 7 bases and 7 bases respectively, with 13 bases between them.

This clone has more than one count but fewer than ten. This sequence joins TRBV20-1 and TRBJ1-2; D remains ambiguous. The CDR3 has 11 amino acids. The germline V gene encodes CDR1 DFQATT and CDR2 SNEGSKA (reference sequence). V lost 1 base to trimming and J lost 9 bases, with 9 bases between them. The DNA for the CDR3 is TGCAGTGCTAGAGGGATGGATCGCTACACCTTC. Protein product: CSARGMDRYTF.

The gene calls are TRBV20-1 and TRBJ1-3; a possible D gene is TRBD1 (5 bases). The CDR3 consists of 11 residues. Germline-derived CDR1 and CDR2 are DFQATT and SNEGSKA (reference sequence). V was trimmed by 5 bases and J by 4 bases, leaving 6 bases between them. This CDR3 reads CSARTGNTIYF. The CDR3 DNA reads as TGCAGTGCTCGGACAGGAAACACCATATATTTT.

The chain joins TRBV5-4 to TRBJ2-2, with 12 bases that match TRBD1. J lost 6 bases, V lost 4 bases, and 7 bases had no gene match. The CDR3 is 16 residues long. Germline CDR1 SGHNT, CDR2 YYREEE (reference sequence). CDR3 nucleotides: TGTGCCAGCAGCCCCGCGGGGGACAGGGGGCCCGGGGAGCTGTTTTTT. Amino acid sequence: CASSPAGDRGPGELFF.

The chain recombines TRBV5-1 with TRBJ2-5; D might be TRBD1 (6 bases). The CDR3 consists of 15 residues. CDR1 SGHRS and CDR2 YFSETQ come from the germline V gene. V was pared by 4 bases and J by 2 bases, with 15 bases between. CDR3 sequence (DNA): TGCGCCAGCAGCCGAGCTGACAGGTTACAAGAGACCCAGTACTTC. Encoded protein: CASSRADRLQETQYF. The entire variable domain, with the rest obtained from reference TRBV5-1 and TRBJ2-5, is as follows: KAGVTQTPRYLIKTRGQQVTLSCSPISGHRSVSWYQQTPGQGLQFLFEYFSETQRNKGNFPGRFSGRQFSNSRSEMNVSTLELGDSALYLCASSRADRLQETQYFGPGTRLLVL.

The chain is built from TRBV7-9 and TRBJ1-1; 9 bases align to TRBD1. CDR1 is SEHNR and CDR2 is FQNEAQ in the germline V gene (reference sequence). Losses at the gene ends were 1 base for V and 4 bases for J; bases not matched to a gene: 4. The CDR3 length is 15 residues. In DNA form, the CDR3 reads TGTGCCAGCAGCTTAGGAGACAGGGGGGGCACTGAAGCTTTCTTT. Translation gives CASSLGDRGGTEAFF.